This entry lists 5 T cell receptor beta chains sequenced from one sample in a study of blood T cells in healthy people across ages. Using a J-beta primer mix together with a sample-barcoded 5' primer, a second PCR was run for roughly 6 to 12 cycles. Each CDR3 protein is one row after TCRdb ran MiXCR on the 5' RACE reads. Seen here are over 600,000 distinct CDR3 sequences, just over 55% observed once, and the top ten hold 20% to 30%. Sequenced material: blood. These receptors originate from a man aged 40-55 years in good health.

The chain joins TRBV20-1 to TRBJ2-7; D is possibly TRBD1 (6 bases). Germline V lookup: CDR1 DFQATT, CDR2 SNEGSKA (reference sequence). The CDR3 runs 14 residues. V was clipped by 3 bases and J by 5 bases, with 17 bases between them. In DNA form, the CDR3 reads TGCAGTGCTAGCATGGACAGCACTCCCCACGAGCAGTACTTC. This encodes CSASMDSTPHEQYF.

This clonotype was observed a handful of times. The chain uses TRBV7-2 and TRBJ1-5; 8 bases align to TRBD1. Germline V gene lookup returns CDR1 SGHTA and CDR2 FQGNSA. The CDR3 length is 17 residues. V trimming: 0 bases; J trimming: 0 bases; junction bases outside the gene matches: 4. The CDR3 nucleotides are TGTGCCAGCAGCTTAGCCCGGGGACAGGATAGCAATCAGCCCCAGCATTTT. It codes for CASSLARGQDSNQPQHF.

This clonotype appeared a single time. V usage is TRBV13 and J usage is TRBJ2-1; D unclear. The V gene lost 0 bases and the J gene lost 2 bases, with 8 bases spanning the gap. CDR1 is PRHDT and CDR2 is FYEKMQ in the germline V gene (reference sequence). There are 15 residues in the CDR3. The CDR3 loop reads CASSLGDGAYNEQFF. CDR3 in DNA: TGTGCCAGCAGCTTAGGGGACGGTGCCTACAATGAGCAGTTCTTC.

The chain combines TRBV24-1 with TRBJ2-3; 14 bases agree with TRBD2. Germline CDR1 and CDR2: KGHDR and SFDVKD. There are 19 residues in the CDR3. The ends lost 4 bases at V and 2 bases at J; junction bases unmatched: 10. CDR3 residues: CATSDPDGLAGGPTDTQYF. The CDR3 DNA follows: TGTGCCACCAGTGACCCTGACGGACTAGCGGGAGGACCCACAGATACGCAGTATTTT.

This rearrangement joins TRBV4-3 to TRBJ2-2, with D unresolved. The CDR3 contains 19 residues. Trimming took 0 bases from V and 2 from J, leaving 19 bases between them. Germline loops: CDR1 LGHNA, CDR2 YSLEER. The CDR3 DNA reads TGCGCCAGCAGCCAAGAATTCCCCTATCAACACAGAAACACCGGGGAGCTGTTTTTT. Residues: CASSQEFPYQHRNTGELFF.